The next 16 T cell receptor beta chains were all read from a single sample in a study of PD-1 blockade in classical Hodgkin lymphoma. Every patient relapsed after autologous stem cell transplantation, and brentuximab vedotin exposure varied. The assay was immunoSEQ multiplex PCR, and TCRdb's table has in-frame clones only and misses some. The sample lists more than 40,000 clones, roughly 78% occurring once. Here the sequenced sample was peripheral blood mononuclear cells (PBMCs), taken before the second cycle of nivolumab. The receptors were sampled from a human donor with classical Hodgkin lymphoma.

This clone was detected a few times. This chain uses TRBV29-1 with TRBJ2-7; 8 bases line up with TRBD2. The trim removed 4 bases at V and 7 bases at J, leaving 12 bases unmatched. The germline CDR1 and CDR2 sequences are SQVTM and ANQGSEA. The CDR3 runs to 14 residues. The CDR3 is CSVVWAAGVGEQYF. The CDR3 DNA is TGCAGCGTTGTATGGGCAGCGGGAGTGGGAGAGCAGTACTTC.

The rearrangement joins TRBV30 to TRBJ1-2; perhaps TRBD1 as D (6 bases). The CDR3 loop spans 12 amino acids. The V gene lost 2 bases and the J gene lost 7 bases, with 11 bases spanning the gap. Germline V gives CDR1 GTSNPN, CDR2 SVGIG (reference sequence). The CDR3 DNA sequence: TGTGCCTGGAGTAGGGGGGGGCTTGGCTACACCTTC. Amino acid sequence: CAWSRGGLGYTF.

The chain recombines TRBV9 with TRBJ2-3, with 11 bases matching TRBD2. Trimming took 2 bases from V and 5 from J; bases not matched to a gene: 4. CDR1 SGDLS and CDR2 YYNGEE come from the germline V gene. This CDR3 has 15 amino acids. Here the CDR3 DNA reads TGTGCCAGCAGCGTTAGCGGGGGGGCGGGAGATACGCAGTATTTT. Translating it yields CASSVSGGAGDTQYF.

The chain recombines TRBV19 with TRBJ2-7, with D maybe TRBD1 (6 bases). Germline CDR1 reads LNHDA; CDR2 reads SQIVND (reference sequence). There are 16 residues in the CDR3. Trimming pared 1 base from V and 0 bases from J, leaving 13 bases between. CDR3 loop: CASSIGTGLISYEQYF. The CDR3 DNA reads as TGTGCCAGTAGTATAGGTACAGGGTTAATCTCCTACGAGCAGTACTTC. The whole variable domain, filled in from reference TRBV19 and TRBJ2-7, reads DGGITQSPKYLFRKEGQNVTLSCEQNLNHDAMYWYRQDPGQGLRLIYYSQIVNDFQKGDIAEGYSVSREKKESFPLTVTSAQKNPTAFYLCASSIGTGLISYEQYFGPGTRLTVT.

The chain links TRBV7-8 to TRBJ1-4; D unclear. CDR1 SGHVS and CDR2 FQNEAQ come from the germline V gene. Trimming stripped 5 bases from V and 11 bases from J, with 18 bases between. The CDR3 contains 14 residues. CDR3 amino acids: CASSRPGFTGKLFF. CDR3 DNA sequence: TGTGCCAGCAGCCGTCCGGGGTTCACTGGGAAACTGTTTTTT.

The chain employs TRBV7-9 and TRBJ2-5, with 8 bases lining up with TRBD1. V lost 1 base and J lost 0; bases outside the gene matches: 7. CDR1 is SEHNR and CDR2 is FQNEAQ in the germline V gene (reference sequence). This CDR3 has 17 residues. The CDR3 loop is CASSLVGRGLHQETQYF. The CDR3 DNA sequence: TGTGCCAGCAGCTTAGTTGGCAGGGGGCTGCACCAAGAGACCCAGTACTTC. Full variable domain (rest looked up from reference TRBV7-9 and TRBJ2-5): DTGVSQNPRHKITKRGQNVTFRCDPISEHNRLYWYRQTLGQGPEFLTYFQNEAQLEKSRLLSDRFSAERPKGSFSTLEIQRTEQGDSAMYLCASSLVGRGLHQETQYFGPGTRLLVL.

The rearrangement uses TRBV10-1 and TRBJ2-5; D is uncertain. V lost 3 bases and J lost 3, with 11 bases in between. CDR3 length: 14 amino acids. The germline CDR1 and CDR2 sequences are WNHNN and SYGVQD (reference sequence). Here the CDR3 DNA reads TGCGCCAGCAGTGACTTGACTGGAAAAGAGACCCAGTACTTC. It encodes CASSDLTGKETQYF.

This chain uses TRBV2 with TRBJ2-5, with 7 bases fitting TRBD1. The V gene's germline CDR1 is SNHLY and CDR2 FYNNEI. J was trimmed by 5 bases and V by 6 bases; bases with no gene match: 12. The CDR3 totals 15 residues. The CDR3 bases are TGTGCCAGCAGAGATACCGACAGGGAATATGAGACCCAGTACTTC. Translation: CASRDTDREYETQYF.

The genes are TRBV4-2 and TRBJ2-5, with no clear D. Trimming took off 5 bases at V and 12 bases at J, with 19 bases between the two ends. The CDR3 consists of 13 residues. Germline CDR1 reads LGHNA; CDR2 reads YNFKEQ. CDR3 coding DNA: TGTGCCAGCAGCTTGCACGGCGGCCCAGCGAAGTACTTC. Translated, it gives CASSLHGGPAKYF.

This clone was counted between two and nine times. The CDR3 nucleotides read TGTGCCAGCAGCCCACAAGGGTGGGGGGTCACTGAAGCTTTCTTT. It encodes CASSPQGWGVTEAFF. V is TRBV9 and J is TRBJ1-1; a possible D gene is TRBD1 (5 bases). Trimming pared 4 bases from V and 4 bases from J, leaving 17 bases between. Germline assignment: CDR1 SGDLS and CDR2 YYNGEE. CDR3 length equals 15 residues.

The chain is built from TRBV7-2 and TRBJ2-6; D is unclear. The CDR3 has 13 amino acids. The V end was cut by 4 bases, the J end by 4 bases, with 5 bases between. Germline loops: CDR1 SGHTA, CDR2 FQGNSA. This chain's CDR3 is CASSSTGANVLTF. DNA for the CDR3: TGTGCCAGCAGCTCGACCGGGGCCAACGTCCTGACTTTC.

The chain links TRBV10-3 to TRBJ1-2; 7 positions match TRBD1. J gave up 6 bases and V 4 bases, and 5 bases lay outside the gene matches. The germline CDR1 and CDR2 sequences are ENHRY and SYGVKD. This CDR3 comprises 13 residues. The chain's CDR3 is CAISGGDRDGYTF. The CDR3 region has the DNA TGTGCCATCAGTGGGGGTGACAGGGATGGCTACACCTTC.

The chain links TRBV14 to TRBJ1-2; a weak D match, TRBD1 (5 bases). Trimming took off 0 bases at V and 1 base at J, with 12 bases between the two ends. Germline loops: CDR1 SGHDN, CDR2 FVKESK. The CDR3 has 16 amino acids. This chain's CDR3 is CASSQDWRQLNYGYTF. The CDR3 nucleotides are TGTGCCAGCAGCCAAGATTGGAGACAGCTTAACTATGGCTACACCTTC.

V and J are TRBV6-1 and TRBJ1-1; D might be TRBD1 (6 bases). Germline CDR1 reads MNHNS; CDR2 reads SASEGT. There are 14 residues in the CDR3. Trimming shortened V by 3 bases and J by 3 bases, and 11 bases separated the two germline ends. Here the CDR3 DNA reads TGTGCCAGCAGTGATGTGGGGGCTGACACTGAAGCTTTCTTT. Amino acid sequence: CASSDVGADTEAFF.

The rearrangement links TRBV28 to TRBJ1-4; D uncertain. V was cut by 3 bases and J by 5 bases, with 7 bases left in between. The germline gives CDR1 MDHEN, CDR2 SYDVKM. This CDR3 contains 13 residues. The CDR3 reads CASSFGPNEKLFF. The CDR3 DNA sequence: TGTGCCAGCAGTTTTGGGCCGAATGAAAAACTGTTTTTT.

This CDR3 reads CASSPSWVREDSPAYEQYF. The CDR3 DNA sequence: TGTGCCAGCAGCCCCAGCTGGGTGCGGGAGGATTCTCCGGCCTACGAGCAGTACTTC. The V gene is TRBV5-6, the J gene TRBJ2-7; 8 bases are a match to TRBD2. This CDR3 comprises 19 residues. Germline V CDR1 and CDR2: SGHDT, YYEEEE. Unmatched junction bases numbered 20, after V lost 4 bases and J lost 2 bases.